The 25 T cell receptor beta chains in this list originate from one sample, sequenced in a study of T cells in Graves' hyperthyroidism and ophthalmopathy. Researchers amplified the TCR beta CDR3 regions from RNA transcripts. When the TCR CDR3 underwent first-round RT-PCR, the HTBI primer set was used. TCRdb re-analysed the multiplex PCR reads in MiXCR, keeping a single row per CDR3 protein. Of approximately 98,000 distinct CDR3 sequences listed, approximately 42% are singletons. The material sequenced was peripheral blood or thyroid tissue (not recorded which). The origin of the receptors is a woman in her 30s with Graves' hyperthyroidism.

This clonotype showed up many times. The V and J genes are TRBV19 and TRBJ1-1, with no clear D. The CDR3 has 15 residues. Germline V gene data show CDR1 as LNHDA and CDR2 as SQIVND (reference sequence). V was clipped by 1 base and J by 0 bases, with 9 bases between them. The CDR3 DNA reads TGTGCCAGTAGTATAGCGGGTTGGTTGAACACTGAAGCTTTCTTT. This gives the protein CASSIAGWLNTEAFF. The full variable domain, its missing parts supplied by reference TRBV19 and TRBJ1-1, is DGGITQSPKYLFRKEGQNVTLSCEQNLNHDAMYWYRQDPGQGLRLIYYSQIVNDFQKGDIAEGYSVSREKKESFPLTVTSAQKNPTAFYLCASSIAGWLNTEAFFGQGTRLTVV.

This clonotype was observed once. V gene TRBV28 combines with J gene TRBJ1-2; D not certain. The CDR3 is 15 residues long. V was pared by 3 bases and J by 5 bases, with 16 bases between. Germline V lookup: CDR1 MDHEN, CDR2 SYDVKM. The CDR3 loop is CASSLGWVLVYGYTF. The CDR3 bases are TGTGCCAGCAGTTTGGGTTGGGTCTTAGTTTATGGCTACACCTTC.

The CDR3 sequence is CASGLGPVLEQAFF. The CDR3 DNA reads as TGTGCTAGTGGTTTGGGACCTGTCCTGGAGCAAGCTTTCTTT. The chain recombines TRBV12-5 with TRBJ1-1; no reliable D call. In germline, CDR1 is LGHNT, CDR2 FRNRAP. The CDR3 length is 14 residues. The V end was cut by 1 base, the J end by 9 bases, with 15 bases between.

At least ten counts were recorded for this clonotype. The chain links TRBV4-2 to TRBJ2-7; 13 bases map to TRBD2. The V and J ends lost 7 bases and 2 bases, in that order; junction bases with no gene match: 8. Germline V CDR1 and CDR2: LGHNA, YNFKEQ. This CDR3 contains 16 residues. CDR3 amino acids: CASTKPGTSGTYEQYF. CDR3 coding DNA: TGTGCCAGCACCAAACCGGGGACTAGCGGGACCTACGAGCAGTACTTC.

This clonotype was picked up one time. This CDR3 is missing its conserved last phenylalanine or tryptophan, likely due to a read error. The V call is TRBV7-9, the J call TRBJ1-4; D remains unclear. V shed 5 bases and J shed 6 bases, with 13 bases lying between them. This CDR3 spans 14 amino acids. Germline values: CDR1 SEHNR, CDR2 FQNEAQ (reference sequence). This chain's CDR3 is CASSLPWGDEKLFY. The CDR3 DNA sequence: TGTGCCAGCAGCCTCCCTTGGGGTGATGAAAAACTGTTTTAT.

This clonotype was observed at least ten times. The chain carries TRBV11-2 and TRBJ1-5; D is possibly TRBD1 (5 bases). V dropped 4 bases and J dropped 2 bases, with 12 bases sitting between them. This CDR3 is 15 amino acids long. Germline CDR1 SGHAT, CDR2 FQNNGV. The CDR3: CASSSAGGGNQPQHF. The CDR3 nucleotides are TGTGCCAGCAGCTCCGCGGGGGGTGGCAATCAGCCCCAGCATTTT. The whole variable domain, filled in from reference TRBV11-2 and TRBJ1-5, reads EAGVAQSPRYKIIEKRQSVAFWCNPISGHATLYWYQQILGQGPKLLIQFQNNGVVDDSQLPKDRFSAERLKGVDSTLKIQPAKLEDSAVYLCASSSAGGGNQPQHFGDGTRLSIL.

About this clonotype itself: One end of the junction varies from germline; a read error may be responsible. The V and J genes are TRBV5-1 and TRBJ1-2; TRBD1 matches 8 bases. The CDR3 consists of 14 residues. The germline gives CDR1 SGHRS, CDR2 YFSETQ. In DNA form, the CDR3 reads TGCGCCAGCAGCTTCGGGACAGGAAGCTATGACTACACCTTC. It yields the protein CASSFGTGSYDYTF.

With regard to this clonotype: A much larger clone lies one base from this, so it may be a read error. The CDR3 carries no conserved terminal phenylalanine or tryptophan, so it likely arises from a read error. The rearrangement uses TRBV7-9 and TRBJ2-5; a possible D gene is TRBD1 (6 bases). This CDR3 is 15 amino acids long. CDR1 and CDR2 (germline): SEHNR, FQNEAQ (reference sequence). With 5 bases removed from V and 0 bases from J, the gap between germline ends came to 13 bases. The CDR3 sequence is CASSPGQLYQETQYL. CDR3 nucleotides: TGTGCCAGCAGCCCCGGACAGCTGTACCAAGAGACCCAGTACCTC.

The rearrangement uses TRBV2 and TRBJ1-2, with D maybe TRBD1 (6 bases). The V and J ends lost 5 bases and 7 bases respectively, with 11 bases between them. The CDR3 spans 12 residues. Germline V gives CDR1 SNHLY, CDR2 FYNNEI. The CDR3 DNA is TGTGCCAGCAGTATACAGGGCGGTGGCTACACCTTC. It translates to CASSIQGGGYTF.

The table lists this clonotype with many counts. The chain employs TRBV6-5 and TRBJ1-2; TRBD1 is a possible D gene (5 bases). CDR1 and CDR2 from the germline V gene are MNHEY and SVGAGI. The V end lost 0 bases, the J end lost 11 bases, and 13 bases lay between the germline ends. The CDR3 extends over 13 amino acids. CDR3 DNA sequence: TGTGCCAGCAGTTACTCGAGTAGAGGGGTTTACACCTTC. It codes for CASSYSSRGVYTF.

On this clonotype itself: One end of the junction varies from germline; a read error may be responsible. The J gene is TRBJ1-1, the V gene TRBV12-3 or TRBV12-4; the D is unclear. The CDR3 has 13 residues. The chain's CDR3 is CASGLRGNTEAFF. In nucleotides, the CDR3 is TGCGCCAGCGGTTTACGGGGGAACACTGAAGCTTTCTTT.

The chain links TRBV28 to TRBJ1-1; D remains unclear. The CDR3 loop spans 12 amino acids. Deletions cut 5 bases from V and 11 bases from J, with 15 bases between. The germline gives CDR1 MDHEN, CDR2 SYDVKM. The CDR3 bases are TGTGCCAGCAGTGAATTTGAGGGTGGGGCTTTCTTT. Translation gives CASSEFEGGAFF.

The V gene is TRBV5-1, the J gene TRBJ2-3, with D perhaps being TRBD1 or TRBD2 (5 bases each). The V end was cut by 1 base, the J end by 4 bases, with 10 bases between. The CDR3 loop spans 14 amino acids. Germline CDR1 is SGHRS and CDR2 is YFSETQ. CDR3 sequence reads: CASSLNGGADTQYF. CDR3 in DNA: TGCGCCAGCAGCTTGAATGGGGGAGCAGATACGCAGTATTTT.

This clonotype was detected ten times or more. V is TRBV5-1 and J is TRBJ2-2; D remains ambiguous. Germline CDR1 is SGHRS and CDR2 is YFSETQ. The CDR3 has 15 residues. Trimming stripped 0 bases from V and 2 bases from J, with 8 bases between. In nucleotides, the CDR3 is TGCGCCAGCAGCTTGGTATGGGGAAACACCGGGGAGCTGTTTTTT. This encodes CASSLVWGNTGELFF.

This clonotype came up once. This sequence may be a read error, since a much larger clone differs from it by one base. The genes are TRBV7-6 and TRBJ2-3; tentative D call: TRBD1 (5 bases). Germline CDR1 is SGHVS and CDR2 is FNYEAQ. The CDR3 is 15 residues long. Here the CDR3 DNA reads TGTGCCAGCAGCCCGGCGTCGACTGGCACAGGTACGCAGTATTTT. This translates into CASSPASTGTGTQYF. The full variable domain, completed using reference TRBV7-6 and TRBJ2-3, is GAGVSQSPRYKVTKRGQDVALRCDPISGHVSLYWYRQALGQGPEFLTYFNYEAQQDKSGLPNDRFSAERPEGSISTLTIQRTEQRDSAMYRCASSPASTGTGTQYFGPGTRLTVL.

In its sample, this clonotype was seen many times. The chain employs TRBV6-5 and TRBJ1-1; D unclear. From germline, CDR1 is MNHEY and CDR2 SVGAGI. The CDR3 has 11 residues. The germline V and J ends were trimmed by 2 bases and 7 bases, with 5 bases remaining between them. The CDR3 spells CASSYMGEAFF. The CDR3 bases are TGTGCCAGCAGTTACATGGGTGAAGCTTTCTTT.

This clonotype was observed at least ten times. The genes are TRBV7-2 and TRBJ2-3, with 11 bases lining up with TRBD2. V lost 5 bases, J lost 2 bases, and 3 bases stayed unmatched. Germline CDR1 SGHTA, CDR2 FQGNSA. CDR3 length: 15 residues. The CDR3 nucleotides are TGTGCCAGCAGCCATAGCGGGAGGGCCACAGATACGCAGTATTTT. This gives the protein CASSHSGRATDTQYF.

The count of this clonotype is one. At one end the junction does not follow the germline gene, possibly because of a read error. The chain joins TRBV19 to TRBJ1-1, with D perhaps TRBD1 (5 bases). This CDR3 comprises 13 residues. Germline V gene data show CDR1 as LNHDA and CDR2 as SQIVND (reference sequence). CDR3 nucleotide sequence: TGTGCCACCCCAGGGCAGTTGGGGACTGGAGCTTTCTTT. Translation gives CATPGQLGTGAFF.

In this sample, this clonotype turned up many times. In DNA form, the CDR3 reads TGCGCCAGCAGCTTAGGGGTTGGAAACACCATATATTTT. Translation gives CASSLGVGNTIYF. This chain links TRBV5-1 with TRBJ1-3, with D possibly TRBD1 on 5 matching bases. Trimming pared 2 bases from V and 3 bases from J, leaving 6 bases between. The CDR3 runs 13 residues. Germline V gene data show CDR1 as SGHRS and CDR2 as YFSETQ.

The chain recombines TRBV7-2 with TRBJ2-3; 10 nucleotides align to TRBD1. CDR3 length: 13 residues. Looked up from germline, CDR1 is SGHTA and CDR2 is FQGNSA. Trimming at V came to 4 bases and at J to 6 bases, leaving 1 base not matched to a gene. The CDR3, as DNA: TGTGCCAGCAGCTCGGACAGGGGGGATACGCAGTATTTT. Its protein product is CASSSDRGDTQYF.

V usage is TRBV10-3 and J usage is TRBJ2-7; D perhaps matches TRBD1 (6 bases). CDR1 is ENHRY and CDR2 is SYGVKD in the germline V gene. The CDR3 runs to 14 residues. Trimming took 8 bases from V and 2 from J, leaving 16 bases between them. CDR3 bases: TGTGCCATCGGGTTGGGGGCAGTAGCCTACGAGCAGTACTTC. The encoded protein is CAIGLGAVAYEQYF.

This clonotype was seen many times. The chain joins TRBV3-1 to TRBJ1-5; TRBD1 aligns across 10 bases. Germline V gene data show CDR1 as LGHDT and CDR2 as YNNKEL (reference sequence). This CDR3 has 15 amino acids. V lost 3 bases to trimming and J lost 6 bases; unmatched junction nucleotides: 5. The CDR3 nucleotides read TGTGCCAGCAGCCAGACGGACAGGGGGGGTCAGCCCCAGCATTTT. Amino acid sequence: CASSQTDRGGQPQHF.

This clonotype was found many times. The rearrangement uses TRBV20-1 and TRBJ2-7; 9 nucleotides agree with TRBD2. V was clipped by 5 bases and J by 0 bases; unmatched bases: 14. The CDR3 has 17 residues. CDR1 and CDR2 from the germline V gene are DFQATT and SNEGSKA (reference sequence). CDR3 loop: CSARGASGITISYEQYF. CDR3 sequence (DNA): TGCAGTGCTCGCGGGGCTAGCGGGATCACCATCTCCTACGAGCAGTACTTC.

This clonotype has ten or more counts. The chain couples TRBV2 to TRBJ2-3; D uncertain. Germline CDR1 SNHLY, CDR2 FYNNEI. Trimming took 1 base from V and 14 from J, leaving 22 bases between them. The CDR3 extends over 15 amino acids. The DNA of the CDR3 is TGTGCCAGCAGTGAAGGGACCTCAGTTTATCAAGTTGCGTATTTT. Protein sequence: CASSEGTSVYQVAYF.

This clonotype was detected many times. The chain employs TRBV19 and TRBJ1-5; D remains unclear. Trimming left V 6 bases short and J 5 bases short, with 17 bases between. Germline V gene sequence: CDR1 LNHDA, CDR2 SQIVND (reference sequence). The CDR3 is 15 amino acids. Here the CDR3 DNA reads TGTGCCAGTAGGGTGTCGGGCCGTACGGATCAGCCCCAGCATTTT. This gives the protein CASRVSGRTDQPQHF.